The 31 T cell receptor beta chains below all came from one sample that was sequenced in a study of blood T cell repertoires in COVID-19. Method: immunoSEQ multiplex PCR; TCRdb's copy keeps in-frame clones and lacks some. The data show about 170,000 clones, with just over 90% seen just once and almost 5% held by the top ten. Sequenced: peripheral blood. The receptors stem from a young man with COVID-19, enrolled during active disease.

This chain links TRBV5-4 with TRBJ1-1; the D gene is possibly TRBD1 (6 bases). The germline CDR1 and CDR2 sequences are SGHNT and YYREEE (reference sequence). CDR3 length: 17 amino acids. V was trimmed by 4 bases and J by 8 bases, leaving 27 bases between them. CDR3 amino acids: CASSLGGGSAPRREAFF. The CDR3 region has the DNA TGTGCCAGCAGCCTCGGCGGGGGCAGCGCCCCACGTCGAGAAGCTTTCTTT.

This clone was found a few times. This sequence joins TRBV2 and TRBJ1-1; D not resolved. Trimming pared 7 bases from V and 8 bases from J, leaving 14 bases between. The CDR3 runs 12 residues. Germline CDR1 SNHLY, CDR2 FYNNEI. The CDR3, as DNA: TGTGCCAGCACCTACGGAGGGTCAGAAGCTTTCTTT. Its translation: CASTYGGSEAFF.

This clone was recorded a few times. The rearrangement links TRBV2 to TRBJ2-7; 8 bases align to TRBD2. This CDR3 has 13 residues. Germline V lookup: CDR1 SNHLY, CDR2 FYNNEI. Trimming removed 7 bases from V and 0 bases from J; junction bases left unmatched: 2. This chain's CDR3 is CASNSGSSYEQYF. In DNA, the CDR3 is TGTGCCAGCAACAGCGGGAGCTCCTACGAGCAGTACTTC.

The rearrangement links TRBV27 to TRBJ2-2, with D maybe TRBD2 (7 bases). This CDR3 contains 15 residues. Germline loops: CDR1 MNHEY, CDR2 SMNVEV (reference sequence). V was pared by 2 bases and J by 6 bases, with 13 bases between. CDR3: CASSLTGGPAGELFF. The DNA of the CDR3 is TGTGCCAGCAGTTTAACCGGGGGGCCGGCCGGGGAGCTGTTTTTT.

The rearrangement links TRBV6-2 or TRBV6-3 to TRBJ1-5, with a tentative D call TRBD1 (6 bases). Germline V lookup: CDR1 MNHEY, CDR2 SVGEGT. The V end was cut by 1 base, the J end by 4 bases, with 8 bases between. The CDR3 spans 14 residues. CDR3 region: CASSYLRGNQPQHF. The CDR3 DNA reads as TGTGCCAGCAGTTACTTAAGGGGGAATCAGCCCCAGCATTTT.

The chain has TRBV13 and TRBJ1-1; unclear D gene. V was pared by 2 bases and J by 7 bases, with 14 bases between. The length of the CDR3 is 14 residues. Germline V gene data show CDR1 as PRHDT and CDR2 as FYEKMQ (reference sequence). The CDR3, as DNA: TGTGCCAGCAGCTTATCGGCGGTGGATTTTGAAGCTTTCTTT. This encodes CASSLSAVDFEAFF.

The V call is TRBV4-3, the J call TRBJ2-3, with D possibly being TRBD2 (5 bases). In germline, CDR1 is LGHNA, CDR2 YSLEER. Trimming took 4 bases from V and 0 from J, leaving 11 bases between them. The CDR3 length is 15 residues. CDR3 coding DNA: TGCGCCAGCAGCCTAGCGCGCACTAGCACAGATACGCAGTATTTT. Its protein product is CASSLARTSTDTQYF.

The count of this clone is one. The chain has TRBV4-3 and TRBJ1-1, with 8 bases matching TRBD1. Germline V gene sequence: CDR1 LGHNA, CDR2 YSLEER. The CDR3 spans 14 residues. V was pared by 3 bases and J by 6 bases, with 6 bases of the junction left unmatched. DNA for the CDR3: TGCGCCAGCAGCCAGCGACAGGGGATGGCTGAAGCTTTCTTT. It is translated as CASSQRQGMAEAFF.

V is TRBV13 and J is TRBJ2-1, with 7 bases that match TRBD1. The germline V gene has CDR1 PRHDT and CDR2 FYEKMQ (reference sequence). This CDR3 is built from 14 residues. V dropped 5 bases and J dropped 13; count of bases not matched to a gene: 14. The DNA of the CDR3 is TGTGCCAGCAGCCCACAGGGGACCCCAGGCCTACAGTTCTTC. Its protein is CASSPQGTPGLQFF. Full variable domain (missing parts from reference TRBV13 and TRBJ2-1): AAGVIQSPRHLIKEKRETATLKCYPIPRHDTVYWYQQGPGQDPQFLISFYEKMQSDKGSIPDRFSAQQFSDYHSELNMSSLELGDSALYFCASSPQGTPGLQFFGPGTRLTVL.

On this clone: The identical CDR3 is also encoded by other nucleotide sequences in the sample. The genes are TRBV7-3 and TRBJ2-2; D is perhaps TRBD2 (6 bases). Looked up from germline, CDR1 is SGHTA and CDR2 is FQGTGA. CDR3 size: 13 residues. The V and J ends lost 4 bases and 5 bases respectively, with 8 bases between them. CDR3 in DNA: TGTGCCAGCAGCTCAGGGAGGACCGGGGAGCTGTTTTTT. It specifies CASSSGRTGELFF.

V usage is TRBV28 and J usage is TRBJ2-7; TRBD2 matches at 7 bases. Germline lookup yields CDR1 MDHEN and CDR2 SYDVKM. CDR3 length equals 18 residues. V was pared by 2 bases and J by 5 bases, with 18 bases of the junction left unmatched. The CDR3 DNA reads TGTGCCAGCAGTTTACCCCTTGGAGCGGGAAAGGGCATCGACGAGCAGTACTTC. It translates to CASSLPLGAGKGIDEQYF.

This clone was counted a single time. The chain recombines TRBV27 with TRBJ2-1; 11 nucleotides line up with TRBD2. The CDR3 length is 17 residues. V shed 4 bases and J 7 bases; nucleotides not matched to a gene: 12. CDR1 MNHEY and CDR2 SMNVEV come from the germline V gene (reference sequence). CDR3 loop: CASSSSGLAGGLNEQFF. The CDR3, as DNA: TGTGCCAGCAGTTCCTCCGGTCTAGCGGGAGGCCTGAATGAGCAGTTCTTC.

The genes are TRBV19 and TRBJ1-3; 7 bases fit TRBD1. Germline V gene data show CDR1 as LNHDA and CDR2 as SQIVND (reference sequence). J gave up 8 bases and V 7 bases, and 5 bases lay outside the gene matches. This CDR3 comprises 12 residues. The CDR3 is CASTHRGYTIYF. In nucleotides, the CDR3 is TGTGCCAGTACCCACAGGGGATACACCATATATTTT.

V usage is TRBV20-1 and J usage is TRBJ2-7; the D gene is possibly TRBD1 (5 bases). V was pared by 3 bases and J by 1 base, with 10 bases between. The V gene's germline CDR1 is DFQATT and CDR2 SNEGSKA (reference sequence). There are 13 residues in the CDR3. CDR3 protein: CSASRGGSYEQYF. DNA of the CDR3: TGCAGTGCTAGTAGGGGCGGTTCCTACGAGCAGTACTTC.

The chain combines TRBV4-3 with TRBJ2-1; D gene uncertain. This CDR3 is built from 16 residues. Trimming pared 0 bases from V and 2 bases from J, leaving 11 bases between. The V gene's germline CDR1 is LGHNA and CDR2 YSLEER. CDR3 nucleotide sequence: TGCGCCAGCAGCCAAGAAATAACCACTACCTACAATGAGCAGTTCTTC. Translated: CASSQEITTTYNEQFF.

The gene calls are TRBV7-9 and TRBJ2-2, with D possibly matching TRBD2 (6 bases). The V gene lost 9 bases and the J gene lost 3 bases, with 11 bases spanning the gap. In germline, CDR1 is SEHNR, CDR2 FQNEAQ (reference sequence). This CDR3 is 13 amino acids long. The CDR3 reads CARQWGDTGELFF. The CDR3 DNA reads as TGTGCCAGACAGTGGGGGGACACCGGGGAGCTGTTTTTT.

The gene calls are TRBV4-2 and TRBJ2-1, with TRBD1 matching over 8 bases. The ends lost 1 base at V and 12 bases at J; junction bases unmatched: 5. This CDR3 comprises 13 residues. Germline V gives CDR1 LGHNA, CDR2 YNFKEQ. DNA for the CDR3: TGTGCCAGCAGCCAAGTGACAGGGGAAGGGCAGTTCTTC. Its translation: CASSQVTGEGQFF.

The table lists this clone with a few counts. V and J are TRBV5-4 and TRBJ1-6, with 8 bases aligning to TRBD1. V trimming: 3 bases; J trimming: 6 bases; junction bases outside the gene matches: 2. The CDR3 length is 14 residues. Germline CDR1 is SGHNT and CDR2 is YYREEE (reference sequence). The CDR3 sequence is CASSSQGANSPLHF. In DNA, the CDR3 is TGTGCCAGCAGCTCTCAGGGGGCTAATTCACCCCTCCACTTT.

The chain joins TRBV19 to TRBJ2-1; D is possibly TRBD2 (6 bases). Deletions cut 7 bases from V and 6 bases from J, with 19 bases between. This CDR3 spans 15 amino acids. Germline CDR1 and CDR2: LNHDA and SQIVND (reference sequence). CDR3 nucleotides: TGTGCCAGTACCCCGGGAGTCGCCGTGGCCAATGAGCAGTTCTTC. This sequence encodes CASTPGVAVANEQFF.

The chain combines TRBV5-4 with TRBJ2-3; 12 bases fit TRBD2. Trimming removed 4 bases from V and 3 bases from J; junction bases left unmatched: 6. There are 16 residues in the CDR3. From germline, CDR1 is SGHNT and CDR2 YYREEE (reference sequence). This chain's CDR3 is CASSARLAGVTDTQYF. CDR3 coding DNA: TGTGCCAGCAGCGCCCGACTAGCGGGAGTGACAGATACGCAGTATTTT.

The chain's CDR3 is CSAGPYEQYF. CDR3 coding DNA: TGCAGTGCTGGGCCCTACGAGCAGTACTTC. The J gene is TRBJ2-7, the V gene TRBV20-1; D call uncertain. The CDR3 extends over 10 amino acids. Germline V gives CDR1 DFQATT, CDR2 SNEGSKA (reference sequence). The V gene lost 5 bases and the J gene lost 2 bases, with 4 bases spanning the gap.

The chain joins TRBV5-6 to TRBJ1-1; 9 positions match TRBD1. The CDR3 runs 15 residues. The germline V gene has CDR1 SGHDT and CDR2 YYEEEE. J lost 3 bases, V lost 0 bases, and 3 bases had no gene match. In nucleotides, the CDR3 is TGTGCCAGCAGCTTGGGAGGACAGGGGCACACTGAAGCTTTCTTT. Its protein is CASSLGGQGHTEAFF. The variable domain in full, completed from reference TRBV5-6 and TRBJ1-1, reads DAGVTQSPTHLIKTRGQQVTLRCSPKSGHDTVSWYQQALGQGPQFIFQYYEEEERQRGNFPDRFSGHQFPNYSSELNVNALLLGDSALYLCASSLGGQGHTEAFFGQGTRLTVV.

The V and J genes are TRBV7-2 and TRBJ2-3; TRBD2 agrees at 9 bases. With V trimmed by 2 bases and J by 0 bases, 6 bases remained unmatched. Per germline, CDR1 SGHTA and CDR2 FQGNSA. This CDR3 has 17 residues. CDR3 sequence: CASSLPRLAASTDTQYF. DNA for the CDR3: TGTGCCAGCAGCTTACCCCGACTAGCGGCTAGCACAGATACGCAGTATTTT.

Concerning this clone itself: At one end, the junction sequence differs from germline, possibly due to a read error. DNA for the CDR3: TGTGCCAGCAGCTTGAGTCGGCGGGGGGAAAAACTGCTTTTT. Translated, it gives CASSLSRRGEKLLF. V gene TRBV27 combines with J gene TRBJ1-4; D might be TRBD1 (5 bases). Germline V gene lookup returns CDR1 MNHEY and CDR2 SMNVEV (reference sequence). The CDR3 sequence is 14 residues long.

The genes are TRBV9 and TRBJ1-5; 9 bases map to TRBD1. Germline CDR1 is SGDLS and CDR2 is YYNGEE. Trimming cost V 4 bases and J 4 bases; bases outside gene matches: 6. This CDR3 has 15 residues. The CDR3 is CASSPRTGVNQPQHF. The CDR3 DNA reads TGTGCCAGCAGCCCACGGACAGGGGTGAATCAGCCCCAGCATTTT.

The V call is TRBV27, the J call TRBJ1-1; a possible D gene is TRBD1 (6 bases). The V gene's germline CDR1 is MNHEY and CDR2 SMNVEV (reference sequence). The CDR3 has 14 residues. V lost 5 bases and J lost 1, with 11 bases in between. The CDR3 DNA follows: TGTGCCAGCAGTAAAGGGGGATCGAACACTGAAGCTTTCTTT. Its translation is CASSKGGSNTEAFF.

In this sample, this clone turned up once. This chain links TRBV11-2 with TRBJ2-1; 11 bases are a match to TRBD2. The V and J ends lost 4 bases and 12 bases, in that order; junction bases with no gene match: 11. In germline, CDR1 is SGHAT, CDR2 FQNNGV. CDR3 length: 15 residues. CDR3 region: CASSSGLAARVSQFF. In nucleotides, the CDR3 is TGTGCCAGCAGCTCGGGACTAGCGGCTAGAGTGTCGCAGTTCTTC.

This sequence joins TRBV19 and TRBJ2-7, with D possibly being TRBD1 (6 bases). Germline V CDR1 and CDR2: LNHDA, SQIVND (reference sequence). This CDR3 has 14 residues. Trimming took off 0 bases at V and 6 bases at J, with 12 bases between the two ends. The CDR3 reads CASSIEPQGPEQYF. CDR3 coding DNA: TGTGCCAGTAGTATAGAACCACAGGGCCCCGAGCAGTACTTC.

This clone has only a few counts. The rearrangement uses TRBV11-1 and TRBJ2-7; tentative D call: TRBD2 (6 bases). Trimming shortened V by 8 bases and J by 4 bases, and 15 bases separated the two germline ends. Per the germline V gene, CDR1 is SGHAT and CDR2 is FQDESV (reference sequence). The CDR3 runs 13 residues. The CDR3 sequence is CASGGPEVYEQYF. The DNA of the CDR3 is TGTGCCAGCGGAGGGCCTGAAGTTTACGAGCAGTACTTC. Variable domain in full (rest from reference TRBV11-1 and TRBJ2-7): EAEVAQSPRYKITEKSQAVAFWCDPISGHATLYWYRQILGQGPELLVQFQDESVVDDSQLPKDRFSAERLKGVDSTLKIQPAELGDSAMYLCASGGPEVYEQYFGPGTRLTVT.

The rearrangement uses TRBV10-3 and TRBJ2-5; 7 nucleotides align to TRBD2. Germline CDR1 and CDR2: ENHRY and SYGVKD. The ends lost 6 bases at V and 2 bases at J; junction bases unmatched: 3. The CDR3 is 13 residues long. Here the CDR3 DNA reads TGTGCCATCAGCCCCGGGGGGCAAGAGACCCAGTACTTC. Translated: CAISPGGQETQYF.

The V and J genes are TRBV9 and TRBJ1-6, with no clear D. Germline CDR1 reads SGDLS; CDR2 reads YYNGEE. The CDR3 contains 14 residues. V lost 0 bases and J 4 bases, leaving 5 bases between the germline ends. CDR3 amino acids: CASSVAQYNSPLHF. The CDR3, as DNA: TGTGCCAGCAGCGTAGCCCAGTATAATTCACCCCTCCACTTT.